This TCR beta chain was observed in a study of response to subunit inactivated influenza vaccine. Broader study findings: With each seasonal influenza vaccination, the authors suggested, few new T cells are recruited.

This clonotype was seen a handful of times. Its target is unknown. One entry per CDR3 protein, called by TCRdb with MiXCR from the RT-PCR reads. The sample carries about 150,000 distinct CDR3 sequences, about 10% recorded once. The CDR3 extends over 14 amino acids. Deletions cut 1 base from V and 4 bases from J, with 10 bases between. The sequences come from CD8+ T cells sorted from PBMCs, collected roughly 24 months after vaccination. The TCR sequence derives from a man aged 50-75 years who received an inactivated influenza vaccine. This chain uses TRBV12-3 or TRBV12-4 with TRBJ1-1; D is possibly TRBD1 (6 bases). The CDR3 nucleotides read TGTGCCAGCAGTTTAGGTCAGGGGCGCACTGAAGCTTTCTTT. Translated: CASSLGQGRTEAFF.